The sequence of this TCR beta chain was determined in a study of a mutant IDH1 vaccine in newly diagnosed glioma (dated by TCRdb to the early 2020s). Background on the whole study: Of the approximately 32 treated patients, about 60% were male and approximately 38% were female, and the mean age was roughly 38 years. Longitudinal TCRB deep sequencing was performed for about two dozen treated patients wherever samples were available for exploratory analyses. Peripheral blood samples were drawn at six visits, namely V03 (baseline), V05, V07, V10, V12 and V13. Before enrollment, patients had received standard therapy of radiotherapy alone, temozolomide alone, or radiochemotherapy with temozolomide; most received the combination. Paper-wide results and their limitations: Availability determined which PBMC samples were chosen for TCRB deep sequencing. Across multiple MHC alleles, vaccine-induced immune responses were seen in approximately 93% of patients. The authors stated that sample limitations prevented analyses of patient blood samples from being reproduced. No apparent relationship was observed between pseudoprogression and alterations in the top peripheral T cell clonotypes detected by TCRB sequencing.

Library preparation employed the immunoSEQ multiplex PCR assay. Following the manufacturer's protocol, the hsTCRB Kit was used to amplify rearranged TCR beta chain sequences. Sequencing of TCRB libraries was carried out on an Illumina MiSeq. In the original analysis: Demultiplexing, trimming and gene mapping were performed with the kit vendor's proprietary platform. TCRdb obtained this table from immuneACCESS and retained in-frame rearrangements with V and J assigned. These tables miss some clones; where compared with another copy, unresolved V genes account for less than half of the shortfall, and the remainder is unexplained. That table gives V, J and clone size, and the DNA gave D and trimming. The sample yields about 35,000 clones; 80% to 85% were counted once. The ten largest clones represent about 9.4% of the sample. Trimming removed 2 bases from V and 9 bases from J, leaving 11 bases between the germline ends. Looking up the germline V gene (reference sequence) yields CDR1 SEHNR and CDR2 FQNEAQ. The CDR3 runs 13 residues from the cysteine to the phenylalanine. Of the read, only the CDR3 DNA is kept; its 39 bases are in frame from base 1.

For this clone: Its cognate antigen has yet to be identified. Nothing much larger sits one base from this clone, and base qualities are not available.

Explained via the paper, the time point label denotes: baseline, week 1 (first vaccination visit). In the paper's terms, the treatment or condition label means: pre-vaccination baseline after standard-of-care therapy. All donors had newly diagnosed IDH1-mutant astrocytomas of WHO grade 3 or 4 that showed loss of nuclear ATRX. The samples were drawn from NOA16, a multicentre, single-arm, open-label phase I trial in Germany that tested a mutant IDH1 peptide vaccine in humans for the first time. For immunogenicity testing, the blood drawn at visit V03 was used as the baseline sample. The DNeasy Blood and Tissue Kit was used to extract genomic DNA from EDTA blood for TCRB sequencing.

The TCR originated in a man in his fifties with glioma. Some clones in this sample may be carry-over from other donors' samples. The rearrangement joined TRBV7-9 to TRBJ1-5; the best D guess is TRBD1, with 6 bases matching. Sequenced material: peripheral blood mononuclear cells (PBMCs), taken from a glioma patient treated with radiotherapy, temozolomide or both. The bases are TGTGCCAGCAGCTTAACAGGGCTTACGCCCCAGCATTTT. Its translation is CASSLTGLTPQHF.